The TCR beta chain described here comes from a study of blood T cells in healthy people across ages. Points from the study as a whole: Diversity was higher, and naive CD4+ cells more numerous, in long-lived donors than in aged donors. Because sorting was not performed, PBMCs prevented conclusive naive versus antigen-experienced comparison. CMV status of donors was unknown, possibly confounding expanded clonotype changes.

Trimming took 5 bases from V and 0 from J; bases not matched to a gene: 12. This CDR3 comprises 18 residues. Germline loops: CDR1 PRHDT, CDR2 FYEKMQ (reference sequence). As for this clonotype: The antigen remains unidentified.

With a J-beta primer mix and a sample-barcoded 5' primer, a second PCR ran 7 to 11 cycles. No fewer than 2.5 million CDR3-containing paired-end reads came from each sample. TCRdb re-derived calls from the 5' RACE reads in MiXCR, one entry per CDR3 protein. Among fewer than 2,000,000 distinct CDR3 sequences listed, about 32% were seen once. The TCR originated in a woman in her twenties or thirties in good health. Material for sequencing was blood. The rearrangement uses TRBV13 and TRBJ2-1, with 8 nucleotides matching TRBD2. The CDR3 loop is CASSLSGGGRTSYNEQFF. The CDR3 coding sequence is TGTGCCAGCAGCCTGAGTGGGGGCGGGAGGACCTCCTACAATGAGCAGTTCTTC.